The rows below give T cell receptor beta chains drawn from one sample of a study of blood T cells in healthy people across ages. TCRdb recomputed calls from the 5' RACE reads with MiXCR, one row per CDR3 protein. Among around 650,000 distinct CDR3 sequences listed, around 43% were seen once. Sequencing input: blood. The receptors were sampled from an elderly man in good health. The CDR3 runs from the conserved cysteine through the conserved F or W. Clone size is not always given. Where it is, it says once, few, many or a class for expanded clones.

few	TRBV14	TRBJ2-1	CASSQDSRRGVWQFF
many	TRBV28	TRBJ2-7	CASTPGPYEQYF
NA	TRBV5-6	TRBJ2-7	CASSFRGGRDEQYF
NA	TRBV11-2	NA	CASSLEARGSEQYF
NA	TRBV6-1	TRBJ2-7	CASREGVYEQYF
many	TRBV12-3/TRBV12-4	TRBJ1-6	CASSLPNSPLHF
few	TRBV29-1	TRBJ2-7	CSVVLGSIHEQYF
NA	TRBV9	TRBJ2-7	CASSVEVNAYEQYF
few	TRBV4-3	TRBJ2-5	CASSQVATGGEAQYF
NA	TRBV7-2	TRBJ2-3	CASSPEVDTQYF
NA	TRBV20-1	TRBJ2-3	CSALLFSRDTQYF
few	TRBV20-1	TRBJ2-5	CSATKGGPYQETQYF
NA	TRBV20-1	TRBJ1-2	CSARGTGSTNYGYTF
few	TRBV4-3	TRBJ2-1	CASSQVPNFSGRAGEQFF
NA	TRBV4-2	TRBJ2-3	CASSQGRGSLTDTQYF
few	TRBV6-6	TRBJ2-7	CASRTTRLGSYEQYF
few	TRBV20-1	NA	CSAGGDYEQYF
NA	TRBV20-1	TRBJ2-1	CSARETHNEQFF
few	TRBV12-3/TRBV12-4	TRBJ2-7	CASSLTGLTSYEQYF
NA	TRBV7-3	TRBJ2-1	CASSLKAASLAGGHSYNEQFF
few	TRBV7-8	TRBJ1-2	CASSFGSNYGYTF
NA	TRBV7-9	TRBJ2-7	CASSSVYGTYEQYF
NA	TRBV28	TRBJ1-2	CASSFPGSGSSGYTF
NA	TRBV20-1	TRBJ1-5	CSVWEGGVPGQPQHF
NA	TRBV28	TRBJ2-1	CASKGTSGRGEQFF
NA	TRBV7-2	TRBJ2-5	CASSEQGRGETQYF
NA	TRBV29-1	TRBJ2-1	CSVVVAGGSYNEQFF
NA	TRBV3-1	TRBJ2-3	CASSLRDTALGGDTQYF
NA	TRBV3-1	TRBJ1-2	CASSQDHGEGYTF
many	TRBV6-5	TRBJ2-3	CASSYSNSGPPTDTQYF
NA	TRBV20-1	TRBJ2-3	CSARWSEGTDTQYF
NA	TRBV12-3/TRBV12-4	NA	CASSRGLAGAYNEQYF
once	TRBV5-6	TRBJ2-1	CASSFFGNNEQFF
NA	TRBV11-3	TRBJ2-5	CASSRQGEVYNEQYF
NA	TRBV5-5	TRBJ1-2	CASSLEQGAAGGYSF
few	TRBV5-1	TRBJ1-1	CASSPAVGTEAFF
NA	TRBV29-1	TRBJ2-2	CSVDSGMNTGELFF
few	TRBV4-2	TRBJ2-3	CASSQTWGGSGGTDTQYF
NA	TRBV6-2/TRBV6-3	TRBJ2-1	CASSYIDGAGGWQFF
NA	TRBV30	TRBJ1-2	CAWSPSRQGLFYGYTF
NA	TRBV2	TRBJ2-3	CASSEPPGRGTQYF
NA	TRBV7-2	TRBJ2-7	CASSHKGGEQYF
many	TRBV4-3	TRBJ2-7	CASSQMGGGAYEQYF
NA	TRBV6-2/TRBV6-3	TRBJ2-5	CASTRGGLQETQYF
NA	TRBV10-3	TRBJ2-1	CAAQGDLRNNEQFF
few	TRBV4-2	TRBJ1-2	CASSHGGAQDGYTF
NA	TRBV7-9	TRBJ1-2	CASSRQSSYTF
NA	TRBV9	TRBJ2-7	CASSVSGTRGEQYF
few	TRBV7-2	TRBJ2-6	CASTLYGQANSGANVLTF
few	TRBV4-3	TRBJ2-3	CASSHGGLASGTDTQYF